The sequence of this T cell receptor beta chain was determined in a study of blood T cell repertoires in COVID-19. This clone was counted a few times. This CDR3 comprises 14 residues. Germline V CDR1 and CDR2: MNHEY, SVGAGI. V was pared by 2 bases and J by 6 bases, with 11 bases between. Assay: immunoSEQ multiplex PCR; the TCRdb copy retains only in-frame clones and omits some. The sample includes under 350,000 clones, about 92% of them seen just once. Sample: PBMCs or T cells enriched from blood (not recorded which). The V and J genes are TRBV6-5 and TRBJ2-1; D might be TRBD1 (6 bases). This receptor was taken from a man between 60 and 75 years old who had recovered from COVID-19. CDR3 DNA: TGTGCCAGCAGTTACAAGGGGACAATCAATGAGCAGTTCTTC. Residues: CASSYKGTINEQFF.